This T cell receptor (beta chain) derives from a study of CD8+CD57+ T cells in acquired aplastic anemia. Previously, flow cytometry had revealed CD8+CD57+ cell expansion in the patients chosen for sequencing. Therapy had not been given to patients before blood sampling. TCR beta VDJ and CDR3 were profiled, and genomic DNA was the template. MiXCR, applied by TCRdb to the reads, yields one record per CDR3 protein. The profile shows roughly 170,000 distinct CDR3 sequences, less than 50% of them singletons. CDR3 length: 15 amino acids. Trimming removed 4 bases from V and 3 bases from J, with 17 bases in between. In germline, CDR1 is SGHRS, CDR2 YFSETQ.

This sequence joins TRBV5-1 and TRBJ2-7, with TRBD1 as a possible D gene (5 bases). This clonotype was obtained from a human donor with aplastic anemia. Specimen: sorted CD4+, CD8+, or CD8+CD57+ T cells (not recorded which) from PBMCs. The CDR3 nucleotides are TGCGCCAGCAGCCGAAGCTGGGGCGCGAGCTACGAGCAGTACTTC. Protein product: CASSRSWGASYEQYF.